This TCR beta chain originates from a study of blood T cells in healthy people across ages. Sample-barcoded 5' priming and a J-beta primer mix drove a second PCR of about 7 to 11 cycles. Via MiXCR, TCRdb re-called the 5' RACE reads, giving one row per CDR3 protein. The data contain 850,000 to 950,000 distinct CDR3 sequences, around 30% of them singletons. As concerns this clonotype: Antigen unknown.

Study outcomes and limitations: Any changes in expanded clonotypes were possibly confounded, as donor CMV status remained unknown. Correlation between TCR beta diversity and naive T cell percentage was strong.

In germline, CDR1 is LNHNV, CDR2 YYDKDF (reference sequence). The CDR3 is 14 residues long. Trimming took off 5 bases at V and 5 bases at J, with 13 bases between the two ends. The chain joins TRBV15 to TRBJ2-4, with D perhaps TRBD1 (6 bases). Sequencing input: blood. This TCR was recovered from a woman over 75 in good health. CDR3 nucleotides: TGTGCCACCAGCTACGACAGGAGTCAAAACATTCAGTACTTC. Amino acid sequence: CATSYDRSQNIQYF.